What follows are 21 T cell receptor beta chains derived from one specimen sequenced in a study of shared clonotypes between healthy human individuals. Some clones are missing from TCRdb's copy, which holds only in-frame ones; the method was immunoSEQ multiplex PCR. The table includes about a million clones, approximately 68% detected once. Sequencing was performed on memory CD4+ T cells sorted from blood. Subset: CD45RA-negative fraction. Source of these receptors: a man younger than 35 in good health.

This clone occurred a few times. The sample contains more than one DNA sequence encoding this CDR3. The chain is built from TRBV4-1 and TRBJ2-5; the match to TRBD1 covers 7 bases. From germline, CDR1 is MGHRA and CDR2 YSYEKL. The CDR3 is 14 amino acids. The junction had 4 bases not matched to a gene; V was cut back by 1 base and J by 5 bases. CDR3 nucleotides: TGCGCCAGCAGCCAAGGACAGGGAAGGGAGACCCAGTACTTC. This codes for CASSQGQGRETQYF.

V and J are TRBV6-6 and TRBJ1-2, with D hard to call. Germline V gene data show CDR1 as MNHNY and CDR2 as SVGAGI (reference sequence). CDR3 length: 16 amino acids. V shed 0 bases and J shed 6 bases, with 17 bases lying between them. The CDR3 sequence is CASSYSYDIQSNGYTF. The DNA of the CDR3 is TGTGCCAGCAGTTACTCGTACGATATACAGTCAAATGGCTACACCTTC.

This clone came up a few times. The chain uses TRBV6-5 and TRBJ2-3; TRBD2 agrees at 10 bases. Germline V lookup: CDR1 MNHEY, CDR2 SVGAGI. Germline trimming cut 6 bases from V and 1 base from J; bases unmatched to any gene: 4. The CDR3 is 15 residues long. The CDR3 loop reads CASRSGTSGTDTQYF. The CDR3 bases are TGTGCCAGCAGGTCTGGGACTAGCGGCACAGATACGCAGTATTTT.

This clone was recorded a few times. The rearrangement links TRBV14 to TRBJ1-6; D may be TRBD1 (5 bases). This CDR3 contains 15 residues. Germline V gene data show CDR1 as SGHDN and CDR2 as FVKESK. Trimming removed 1 base at V and 7 bases at J, with 11 bases between. CDR3 amino acids: CASSQVQALNSPLHF. Written as DNA, the CDR3 is TGTGCCAGCAGCCAAGTACAGGCCCTGAATTCACCCCTCCACTTT.

This chain links TRBV25-1 with TRBJ2-2, with D possibly being TRBD1 (5 bases). This CDR3 has 14 amino acids. V lost 7 bases to trimming and J lost 4 bases, with 13 bases between them. Germline V lookup: CDR1 MGHDK, CDR2 SYGVNS. The chain's CDR3 is CASNRGSSTGELFF. The CDR3 DNA is TGTGCCAGCAATAGGGGCAGCTCCACCGGGGAGCTGTTTTTT.

This rearrangement joins TRBV11-3 to TRBJ1-1; unclear D gene. Trimming stripped 3 bases from V and 2 bases from J, with 7 bases between. This CDR3 comprises 13 residues. The germline gives CDR1 SGHNT, CDR2 YENEEA. The CDR3 is CASSFGSNTEAFF. In nucleotides, the CDR3 is TGTGCCAGCAGCTTCGGATCTAACACTGAAGCTTTCTTT.

CDR3 DNA: TGTGCCTGGGGCACTTCGCGACTAGCGGGGGGGCCGCAGACCCAGTACTTC. Translated: CAWGTSRLAGGPQTQYF. The rearrangement uses TRBV30 and TRBJ2-5, with 14 positions matching TRBD2. V was clipped by 5 bases and J by 6 bases; unmatched bases: 14. Germline CDR1 is GTSNPN and CDR2 is SVGIG (reference sequence). The CDR3 consists of 17 residues. Variable domain in full (rest from reference TRBV30 and TRBJ2-5): SQTIHQWPATLVQPVGSPLSLECTVEGTSNPNLYWYRQAAGRGLQLLFYSVGIGQISSEVPQNLSASRPQDRQFILSSKKLLLSDSGFYLCAWGTSRLAGGPQTQYFGPGTRLLVL.

The chain recombines TRBV6-5 with TRBJ2-7, with 7 bases fitting TRBD1. The CDR3 length is 15 residues. V lost 4 bases to trimming and J lost 0 bases; unmatched junction nucleotides: 6. The germline gives CDR1 MNHEY, CDR2 SVGAGI. The CDR3 DNA reads as TGTGCCAGCAGTTTACAGGGGACGAGCTCCTACGAGCAGTACTTC. Translating it yields CASSLQGTSSYEQYF.

This clone was observed a few times. The V call is TRBV21-1, the J call TRBJ1-1; the tabulated D call, TRBD1, remains unverified against the DNA. TRBV21-1 is a pseudogene. The CDR3 covers 14 residues. The CDR3 DNA sequence: TGTGCCAGCAACAAAAGGGGGTGGAACACTGAAGCTTTCTTT. This codes for CASNKRGWNTEAFF.

This chain connects TRBV10-3 to TRBJ2-7; D gene unclear. This CDR3 contains 13 residues. Germline V gene lookup returns CDR1 ENHRY and CDR2 SYGVKD. Trimming took 7 bases from V and 2 from J, leaving 12 bases between them. For the CDR3, the DNA is TGTGCCATCAACGACGGCCCCCCCTACGAGCAGTACTTC. The encoded protein is CAINDGPPYEQYF.

V is TRBV10-3 and J is TRBJ2-2, with a tentative D call TRBD1 (6 bases). Deletions cut 1 base from V and 4 bases from J, with 13 bases between. The CDR3 extends over 16 amino acids. The germline V gene has CDR1 ENHRY and CDR2 SYGVKD. This CDR3 reads CAISEYGQGSTGELFF. The CDR3 coding sequence is TGTGCCATCAGTGAGTACGGTCAGGGGAGCACCGGGGAGCTGTTTTTT.

The chain links TRBV7-2 to TRBJ1-4, with no clear D. The CDR3 consists of 15 residues. V was shortened by 2 bases and J by 4 bases, with 11 bases between the two germline ends. Germline loops: CDR1 SGHTA, CDR2 FQGNSA. CDR3 nucleotide sequence: TGTGCCAGCAGCTTAATTCGTCAGATTAATGAAAAACTGTTTTTT. Translation gives CASSLIRQINEKLFF.

The chain is built from TRBV27 and TRBJ2-7; 10 positions match TRBD1. The CDR3 sequence is 15 residues long. V was clipped by 2 bases and J by 8 bases; unmatched bases: 9. In germline, CDR1 is MNHEY, CDR2 SMNVEV (reference sequence). The CDR3 loop is CASSLRTGGVRKQYF. DNA of the CDR3: TGTGCCAGCAGTTTACGGACAGGGGGTGTTCGGAAGCAGTACTTC.

V usage is TRBV7-2 and J usage is TRBJ2-1; tentatively, D is TRBD2 (5 bases). CDR3 length: 15 amino acids. Trimming left V 1 base short and J 6 bases short, with 13 bases between. CDR1 is SGHTA, CDR2 FQGNSA, per germline. CDR3: CASSLGGSGRNEQFF. For the CDR3, the DNA is TGTGCCAGCAGCTTAGGTGGGAGTGGTCGCAATGAGCAGTTCTTC.

This chain joins TRBV11-2 and TRBJ2-4; D is undetermined. CDR1 and CDR2 (germline): SGHAT, FQNNGV. The CDR3 covers 15 residues. V was clipped by 2 bases and J by 0 bases, with 8 bases between them. Here the CDR3 DNA reads TGTGCCAGCAGCTTAACCCGACTAGCCAAAAACATTCAGTACTTC. It codes for CASSLTRLAKNIQYF. Full variable domain (rest looked up from reference TRBV11-2 and TRBJ2-4): EAGVAQSPRYKIIEKRQSVAFWCNPISGHATLYWYQQILGQGPKLLIQFQNNGVVDDSQLPKDRFSAERLKGVDSTLKIQPAKLEDSAVYLCASSLTRLAKNIQYFGAGTRLSVL.

V is TRBV28 and J is TRBJ2-6; D not resolved. Germline CDR1 MDHEN, CDR2 SYDVKM. The CDR3 is made up of 13 amino acids. Trimming left V 6 bases short and J 1 base short, with 4 bases between. CDR3 region: CASRESGANVLTF. As DNA, the CDR3 is TGTGCCAGCAGGGAGTCTGGGGCCAACGTCCTGACTTTC.

The chain joins TRBV7-2 to TRBJ2-7; 9 bases are a match to TRBD1. Germline V gene lookup returns CDR1 SGHTA and CDR2 FQGNSA. The CDR3 sequence is 15 residues long. V lost 2 bases and J lost 6; bases outside the gene matches: 8. CDR3 amino acids: CASSLSAQGAGEQYF. The CDR3 DNA follows: TGTGCCAGCAGCTTATCCGCACAGGGGGCTGGCGAGCAGTACTTC.

In this sample, this clone turned up once. The V and J genes are TRBV10-3 and TRBJ2-7; TRBD1 agrees at 10 bases. The CDR3 extends over 13 amino acids. V lost 6 bases and J lost 7; bases outside the gene matches: 6. The germline gives CDR1 ENHRY, CDR2 SYGVKD. Here the CDR3 reads CAIRGTGVSEQYF. The CDR3 nucleotides are TGTGCCATCAGGGGGACAGGGGTATCGGAGCAGTACTTC.

A word on this clone: An end of the junction differs from the germline gene, which may be a read error. This chain uses TRBV28 with TRBJ1-4; D is possibly TRBD1 (5 bases). The CDR3 has 15 residues. Germline V gives CDR1 MDHEN, CDR2 SYDVKM. The DNA for the CDR3 is TGTGCCAGCAGTTTGGGAGGGGTGACTAACGAAAAACTGTTTTTT. Its translation: CASSLGGVTNEKLFF.

The chain employs TRBV19 and TRBJ1-1, with D hard to call. The V gene lost 5 bases and the J gene lost 0 bases, with 10 bases spanning the gap. The CDR3 is 14 amino acids. Germline CDR1 is LNHDA and CDR2 is SQIVND (reference sequence). CDR3 loop: CASSVHRMNTEAFF. Here the CDR3 DNA reads TGTGCCAGTAGTGTTCACCGCATGAACACTGAAGCTTTCTTT.

This clone is a singleton in its sample. The gene calls are TRBV18 and TRBJ1-1; D gene unclear. There are 15 residues in the CDR3. Trimming took off 0 bases at V and 12 bases at J, with 20 bases between the two ends. The germline V gene encodes CDR1 KGHSH and CDR2 LQKENI. CDR3 sequence reads: CASSPPGWGKPETFF. The CDR3 coding sequence is TGTGCCAGCTCACCACCAGGATGGGGTAAACCGGAGACTTTCTTT.